Shown below are 20 T cell receptor beta chains from a single sample sequenced in a study of vaccination effects on CD4 cells after COVID-19 (dated by TCRdb to about 2022). In the ViraFEST assay, PBMC were stimulated with viral peptide pools, and antigen-specific CD4+ T cell clonotypes were then identified by expansion using TCR sequencing. After less than 13 days of culture, CD4+ T cells were isolated with the EasySep CD4+ T cell isolation kit. Convalescent patients had PCR-confirmed SARS-CoV-2 infection between March and December 2020, before Alpha, Beta and Delta variants emerged in the United States. Libraries were constructed by the immunoSEQ multiplex PCR assay. Here the immuneACCESS table is served through TCRdb, limited to in-frame sequences with V and J called. Missing clones are a known gap in these copies; in checked studies unresolved V genes cover under half, and the rest lacks a known reason. The sample profile shows 60,000 to 75,000 clones; around 70% of them were found once. About 4.7% of the sample is held by the ten biggest clonotypes.

The antigens these receptors bind are not known. Material: CD4+ T cells from PBMCs cultured with HIV peptides, obtained before COVID-19 vaccination. In the paper's terms, the cell subset or site label means: HIV-1 Nef peptide pool negative control/reference culture. These receptors all stem from a human donor who had a prior SARS-CoV-2 infection.

The table lists this clone with a count of one. The J gene is TRBJ1-4, the V gene TRBV25-1; D might be TRBD1 (6 bases). This CDR3 comprises 15 residues. Trimming left V 3 bases short and J 7 bases short, with 15 bases between. CDR1 and CDR2 from the germline V gene are MGHDK and SYGVNS. CDR3 DNA sequence: TGTGCCAGCAGTGACCCCGGACAGTCTATTGAAAAACTGTTTTTT. Residues: CASSDPGQSIEKLFF.

This clone was counted only a few times. This chain joins TRBV5-4 and TRBJ2-1; TRBD2 aligns across 12 bases. The germline V gene has CDR1 SGHNT and CDR2 YYREEE (reference sequence). This CDR3 is 15 amino acids long. J gave up 8 bases and V 2 bases, and 5 bases lay outside the gene matches. The CDR3 bases are TGTGCCAGCAGCTTCCCTAGCGGGGGGGGAGATGAGCAGTTCTTC. It yields the protein CASSFPSGGGDEQFF.

In its sample, this clone was seen a few times. The chain carries TRBV6-2 or TRBV6-3 and TRBJ1-2; the D is unclear. The V gene's germline CDR1 is MNHEY and CDR2 SVGEGT. This CDR3 comprises 12 residues. V gave up 5 bases and J gave up 8 bases, with 12 bases separating them. DNA for the CDR3: TGTGCCAGCAGTAACGTACGGCGCGGCTACACCTTC. Translation: CASSNVRRGYTF.

This clone has only one observation. The rearrangement links TRBV10-3 to TRBJ1-6, with 11 bases aligning to TRBD1. The CDR3 has 15 amino acids. J gave up 10 bases and V 5 bases, and 7 bases lay outside the gene matches. Germline CDR1 reads ENHRY; CDR2 reads SYGVKD. DNA for the CDR3: TGTGCCATCAGTAAATCCGGGACAGGGGGATCACCCCTCCACTTT. Its protein product is CAISKSGTGGSPLHF.

The gene calls are TRBV3-1 (or the pseudogene TRBV3-2) and TRBJ2-7; D ambiguous. Trimming cost V 2 bases and J 2 bases, with 10 bases left between them. Germline-derived CDR1 and CDR2 are LGHDT and YNNKEL (reference sequence). The CDR3 consists of 14 residues. The CDR3, as DNA: TGTGCCAGCAGCCAAAGGCACCACCCCTACGAGCAGTACTTC. The encoded protein is CASSQRHHPYEQYF.

The chain combines TRBV9 with TRBJ2-3; D uncertain. V lost 4 bases and J 2 bases, leaving 8 bases between the germline ends. Germline-derived CDR1 and CDR2 are SGDLS and YYNGEE. There are 13 residues in the CDR3. CDR3 sequence (DNA): TGTGCCAGCAGCCCCCCTAACACAGATACGCAGTATTTT. Amino acids: CASSPPNTDTQYF.

Only one count was recorded for this clone. The rearrangement uses TRBV13 and TRBJ1-1, with 8 bases that match TRBD1. With V trimmed by 5 bases and J by 3 bases, 11 bases remained unmatched. This CDR3 has 16 residues. The germline gives CDR1 PRHDT, CDR2 FYEKMQ (reference sequence). CDR3 sequence (DNA): TGTGCCAGCAGCATTTGGGGCAGGGGGCGCGACACTGAAGCTTTCTTT. Protein: CASSIWGRGRDTEAFF.

The rearrangement links TRBV19 to TRBJ2-5; D is possibly TRBD2 (6 bases). From germline, CDR1 is LNHDA and CDR2 SQIVND (reference sequence). The CDR3 spans 14 residues. The V end lost 6 bases, the J end lost 2 bases, and 13 bases lay between the germline ends. CDR3 DNA: TGTGCCAGTAGGGGGCGGGACTGGCAAGAGACCCAGTACTTC. Translated, it gives CASRGRDWQETQYF.

The chain has TRBV6-1 and TRBJ1-2; D is ambiguous. CDR3 size: 13 residues. Per germline, CDR1 MNHNS and CDR2 SASEGT. The germline V and J ends were trimmed by 1 base and 3 bases, with 6 bases remaining between them. CDR3: CASSEGSDYGYTF. CDR3 sequence (DNA): TGTGCCAGCAGTGAAGGGTCAGACTATGGCTACACCTTC.

The chain couples TRBV20-1 to TRBJ2-5; TRBD2 might be the D (5 bases). Trimming took 3 bases from V and 5 from J, leaving 13 bases between them. Per germline, CDR1 DFQATT and CDR2 SNEGSKA (reference sequence). The CDR3 runs to 13 residues. The CDR3 sequence is CSASEGILETQYF. As DNA, the CDR3 is TGCAGTGCTAGTGAGGGAATTTTGGAGACCCAGTACTTC.

J is TRBJ2-3 and V is TRBV7-2, with D unclear. The length of the CDR3 is 13 residues. V lost 1 base and J 9 bases, leaving 11 bases between the germline ends. Germline loops: CDR1 SGHTA, CDR2 FQGNSA. The CDR3 spells CASSLGPQVTQYF. CDR3 bases: TGTGCCAGCAGCTTAGGTCCTCAGGTGACGCAGTATTTT.

The V call is TRBV12-5, the J call TRBJ2-3, with unresolved D. Per germline, CDR1 LGHNT and CDR2 FRNRAP. The CDR3 is 14 amino acids. Trimming cost V 6 bases and J 1 base, with 11 bases left between them. The CDR3 reads CASGTPAGTDTQYF. Here the CDR3 DNA reads TGTGCTAGTGGAACCCCTGCGGGCACAGATACGCAGTATTTT.

The V and J genes are TRBV18 and TRBJ2-1; D is possibly TRBD1 (6 bases). The germline CDR1 and CDR2 sequences are KGHSH and LQKENI. Trimming stripped 3 bases from V and 4 bases from J, with 19 bases between. CDR3 length: 17 amino acids. In nucleotides, the CDR3 is TGTGCCAGCTCACCCCAAACTCCGGGACATGGGTACAATGAGCAGTTCTTC. This gives the protein CASSPQTPGHGYNEQFF.

The V gene is TRBV4-2, the J gene TRBJ1-2, with D unclear. From germline, CDR1 is LGHNA and CDR2 YNFKEQ. The V gene lost 1 base and the J gene lost 7 bases, with 7 bases spanning the gap. The CDR3 contains 12 residues. The CDR3 nucleotides are TGTGCCAGCAGCCAAGTGGGCATTGGCTACACCTTC. It codes for CASSQVGIGYTF.

This chain connects TRBV6-5 to TRBJ1-2; maybe TRBD1 (6 bases). Germline lookup yields CDR1 MNHEY and CDR2 SVGAGI. The ends were cut back, 2 bases at V and 8 bases at J, with 15 bases in the middle. The CDR3 runs to 14 residues. CDR3 sequence reads: CASSYTEQGSGYTF. The CDR3, as DNA: TGTGCCAGCAGTTACACCGAACAGGGATCCGGCTACACCTTC.

V usage is TRBV5-6 and J usage is TRBJ2-3; possible D gene TRBD1, 6 bases. The CDR3 is 13 residues long. Trimming shortened V by 4 bases and J by 2 bases, and 8 bases separated the two germline ends. Germline V lookup: CDR1 SGHDT, CDR2 YYEEEE. The DNA for the CDR3 is TGTGCCAGCAGCCGGGACAACACAGATACGCAGTATTTT. Translating it yields CASSRDNTDTQYF.

The CDR3 loop is CASTEGGRHNEQFF. The CDR3 bases are TGTGCCAGCACGGAGGGGGGCCGGCATAATGAGCAGTTCTTC. J is TRBJ2-1 and V is TRBV28, with D possibly called TRBD1 or TRBD2 (6 bases each). V was pared by 7 bases and J by 7 bases, with 17 bases between. From germline, CDR1 is MDHEN and CDR2 SYDVKM. This CDR3 spans 14 amino acids.

V usage is TRBV11-1 and J usage is TRBJ2-7, with 10 bases fitting TRBD2. CDR3 length: 14 amino acids. The germline gives CDR1 SGHAT, CDR2 FQDESV (reference sequence). Trimming took 5 bases from V and 6 from J; bases not matched to a gene: 7. As DNA, the CDR3 is TGTGCCAGCAGCAGAGCGGGGGGGCGATCCGAGCAGTACTTC. Residues: CASSRAGGRSEQYF.

The chain uses TRBV11-1 and TRBJ2-3, with 7 nucleotides matching TRBD1. Trimming removed 1 base from V and 4 bases from J; junction bases left unmatched: 8. The CDR3 is 16 residues long. Germline-derived CDR1 and CDR2 are SGHAT and FQDESV (reference sequence). Written as DNA, the CDR3 is TGTGCCAGCAGCTTAGGACAGGGAGCAGGGGCAGATACGCAGTATTTT. This translates into CASSLGQGAGADTQYF.

The chain combines TRBV7-3 with TRBJ2-2; D not resolved. Trimming took off 5 bases at V and 1 base at J, with 17 bases between the two ends. This CDR3 has 17 amino acids. Germline CDR1 is SGHTA and CDR2 is FQGTGA. The CDR3 DNA reads as TGTGCCAGCAGCCCTAAAAATAATGGGGAGAACACCGGGGAGCTGTTTTTT. Protein sequence: CASSPKNNGENTGELFF.